These 8 T cell receptor beta chains were sequenced from one sample in a study of response to subunit inactivated influenza vaccine (dated by TCRdb to about 2018). Library generation was performed with RT-PCR. The listed sequencing device is Illumina HiSeq 2500. TCRdb cleaned the public reads at Q25 with fastp, built clones with MiXCR and kept in-frame beta chains. Rows merge per CDR3 protein into single entries with the most common DNA and genes. The sample records roughly 500,000 distinct CDR3 sequences, about 15% of which are singletons. Jointly, the top ten make up less than 4% of the sample. The starting material was CD4+ T cells sorted from PBMCs, obtained about 24 months after vaccination. These receptors were collected from a man between 50 and 70 years old who received an inactivated influenza vaccine. Donor details come from another sample of the same person, matched by shared clones.

DNA for the CDR3: TGTGCCAGCAGCCAAGATTTATTACAGAACTATGGCTACACCTTC. It yields the protein CASSQDLLQNYGYTF. V usage is TRBV3-1 and J usage is TRBJ1-2; no clear D. Looked up from germline, CDR1 is LGHDT and CDR2 is YNNKEL (reference sequence). The V end was cut by 0 bases, the J end by 2 bases, with 10 bases between. The CDR3 totals 15 residues.

This sequence joins TRBV28 and TRBJ2-7; no definite D call. This CDR3 region has 13 residues. Per the germline V gene, CDR1 is MDHEN and CDR2 is SYDVKM. V lost 6 bases to trimming and J lost 6 bases, with 15 bases between them. The CDR3: CASSRTQDIEQYF. CDR3 sequence (DNA): TGTGCCAGCAGCAGAACGCAAGACATCGAGCAGTACTTC.

The chain has TRBV20-1 and TRBJ1-2, with 12 positions matching TRBD1. Germline-derived CDR1 and CDR2 are DFQATT and SNEGSKA (reference sequence). This CDR3 has 15 residues. V lost 2 bases to trimming and J lost 8 bases; unmatched junction nucleotides: 9. DNA of the CDR3: TGCAGTGCTAGATTACGCTGGGACAGGGGGCTGGGCTACACCTTC. Translation gives CSARLRWDRGLGYTF.

There are a few counts of this clonotype. The V gene is TRBV11-1, the J gene TRBJ2-3; 11 bases align to TRBD2. After removal of 5 bases from V and 2 bases from J, the junction contained 6 bases not matched to a gene. Germline V gene lookup returns CDR1 SGHAT and CDR2 FQDESV (reference sequence). The CDR3 length is 16 residues. The CDR3 region has the DNA TGTGCCAGCAGCCGAGGACTAGCGGGCTACACAGATACGCAGTATTTT. Its protein is CASSRGLAGYTDTQYF.

This clonotype was counted between two and nine times. The CDR3 nucleotides are TGTGCCAGCAGCCCCAACAGGGCCAAGGGAAACACCATATATTTT. The encoded protein is CASSPNRAKGNTIYF. The V and J genes are TRBV7-8 and TRBJ1-3; D is perhaps TRBD1 (6 bases). V lost 5 bases and J lost 4, with 15 bases in between. This CDR3 has 15 residues. Germline V gene data show CDR1 as SGHVS and CDR2 as FQNEAQ.

The gene calls are TRBV4-2 and TRBJ2-7; D possibly corresponds to TRBD2 (7 bases). The CDR3 runs 14 residues. Trimming removed 2 bases from V and 2 bases from J, with 10 bases in between. Per the germline V gene, CDR1 is LGHNA and CDR2 is YNFKEQ. The CDR3 DNA sequence: TGTGCCAGCAGCCAATCGGGGGGCGCCTACGAGCAGTACTTC. Translation: CASSQSGGAYEQYF.

The chain links TRBV30 to TRBJ2-3; D unresolved. Trimming took 2 bases from V and 10 from J, leaving 10 bases between them. The CDR3 is 11 residues long. Germline V gene data show CDR1 as GTSNPN and CDR2 as SVGIG (reference sequence). CDR3: CAWSSPGAQYF. The CDR3 coding sequence is TGTGCCTGGAGTTCACCTGGTGCGCAGTATTTT.

V usage is TRBV28 and J usage is TRBJ1-2; D uncertain. The V gene lost 1 base and the J gene lost 3 bases, with 15 bases spanning the gap. Germline V lookup: CDR1 MDHEN, CDR2 SYDVKM. CDR3 size: 16 residues. CDR3 sequence: CASSLLIHKEYYGYTF. The CDR3 bases are TGTGCCAGCAGTTTATTGATACACAAGGAATACTATGGCTACACCTTC.